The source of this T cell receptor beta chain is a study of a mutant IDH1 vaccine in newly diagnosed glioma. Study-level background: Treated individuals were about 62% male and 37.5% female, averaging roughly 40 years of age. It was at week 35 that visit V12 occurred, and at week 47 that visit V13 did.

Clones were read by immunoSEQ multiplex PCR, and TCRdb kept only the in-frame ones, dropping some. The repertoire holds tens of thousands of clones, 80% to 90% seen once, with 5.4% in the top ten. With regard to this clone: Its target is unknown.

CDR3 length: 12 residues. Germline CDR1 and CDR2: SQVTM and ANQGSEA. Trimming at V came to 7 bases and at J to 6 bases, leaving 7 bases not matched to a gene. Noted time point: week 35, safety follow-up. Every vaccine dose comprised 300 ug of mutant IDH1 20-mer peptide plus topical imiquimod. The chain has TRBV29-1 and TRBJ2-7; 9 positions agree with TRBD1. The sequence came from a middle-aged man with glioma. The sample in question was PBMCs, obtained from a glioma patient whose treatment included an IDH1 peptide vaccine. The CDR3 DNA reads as TGCAGCGGGGGACAGGGACCGAGCGAGCAGTACTTC. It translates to CSGGQGPSEQYF.